This T cell receptor beta chain derives from a study of blood T cell repertoires in COVID-19. Libraries were prepared by immunoSEQ multiplex PCR; TCRdb keeps only in-frame clonotypes and omits some of them. The data show some 260,000 clones, with around 88% seen just once and around 1.5% held by the top ten. This clone was observed a single time. This TCR came from a man at least 80 years old with acute or convalescent COVID-19. Sequenced material: peripheral blood.

CDR3: CASSIAEGANQPQHF. For the CDR3, the DNA is TGTGCCAGTAGTATTGCGGAGGGGGCAAATCAGCCCCAGCATTTT. This sequence joins TRBV19 and TRBJ1-5, with 7 bases lining up with TRBD1. J lost 4 bases, V lost 3 bases, and 6 bases had no gene match. The germline V gene has CDR1 LNHDA and CDR2 SQIVND (reference sequence). The length of the CDR3 is 15 residues.